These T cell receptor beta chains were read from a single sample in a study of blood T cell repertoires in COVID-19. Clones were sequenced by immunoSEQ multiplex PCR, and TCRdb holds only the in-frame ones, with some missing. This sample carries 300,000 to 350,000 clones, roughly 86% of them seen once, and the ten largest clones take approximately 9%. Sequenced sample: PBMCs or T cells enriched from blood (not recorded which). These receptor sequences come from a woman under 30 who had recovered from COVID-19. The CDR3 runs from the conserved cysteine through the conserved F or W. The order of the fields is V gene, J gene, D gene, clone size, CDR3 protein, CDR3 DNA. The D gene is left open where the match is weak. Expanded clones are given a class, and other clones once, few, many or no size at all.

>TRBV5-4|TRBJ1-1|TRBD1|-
CASSFRYRGVTEAFF
TGTGCCAGCAGCTTTCGTTACAGGGGAGTTACTGAAGCTTTCTTT
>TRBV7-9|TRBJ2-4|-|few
CASSFVVRGINIQYF
TGTGCCAGCAGCTTTGTAGTGCGAGGGATAAACATTCAGTACTTC
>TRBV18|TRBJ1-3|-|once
CASSPGISGNTIYF
TGTGCCAGCTCACCTGGCATCTCTGGAAACACCATATATTTT
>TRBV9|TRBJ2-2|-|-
CASSVEEWRSANTGELFF
TGTGCCAGCAGCGTAGAAGAGTGGCGCAGCGCGAACACCGGGGAGCTGTTTTTT
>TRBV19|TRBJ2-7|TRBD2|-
CASRVSGGSYEQYF
TGTGCCAGTAGAGTAAGCGGGGGCTCCTACGAGCAGTACTTC
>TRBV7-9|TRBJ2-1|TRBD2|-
CASSFGRDSPYEQFF
TGTGCCAGCAGCTTTGGGAGGGATTCACCCTATGAGCAGTTCTTC
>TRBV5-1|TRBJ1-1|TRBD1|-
CASSFTGAGKRGEAFF
TGCGCCAGCAGCTTCACAGGGGCGGGAAAGAGGGGTGAAGCTTTCTTT
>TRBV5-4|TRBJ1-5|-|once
CASSLDINQPQHF
TGTGCCAGCAGCTTGGACATCAATCAGCCCCAGCATTTT
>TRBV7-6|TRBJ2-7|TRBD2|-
CASSSRGATTYEQYF
TGTGCCAGCAGCTCGCGGGGGGCAACAACCTACGAGCAGTACTTC
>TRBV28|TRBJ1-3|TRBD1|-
CASSFTGGLDGNTIYF
TGTGCCAGCAGTTTCACAGGGGGCTTGGATGGAAACACCATATATTTT
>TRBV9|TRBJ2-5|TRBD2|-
CASSLVAGVGDETQYF
TGTGCCAGCAGCTTAGTAGCGGGAGTGGGAGATGAGACCCAGTACTTC
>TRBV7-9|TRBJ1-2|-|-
CASSHDFYGYTF
TGTGCCAGCAGCCATGACTTCTATGGCTACACCTTC
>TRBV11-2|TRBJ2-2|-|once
CASSPGLRTRSGELFF
TGTGCCAGCAGTCCCGGTCTACGCACGCGGAGCGGGGAGCTGTTTTTT
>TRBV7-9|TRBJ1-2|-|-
CAPGAGIDGYTF
TGTGCGCCCGGGGCGGGGATTGACGGCTACACCTTC
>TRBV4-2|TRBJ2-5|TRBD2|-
CASSQVTSGNQETQYF
TGTGCCAGCAGCCAAGTGACTAGCGGGAACCAAGAGACCCAGTACTTC
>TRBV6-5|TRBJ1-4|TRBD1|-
CASTSDRGLEKLFF
TGTGCCAGCACCTCGGACAGGGGGCTTGAAAAACTGTTTTTT
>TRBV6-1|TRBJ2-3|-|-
CASREQGAPDTQYF
TGTGCCAGCAGGGAACAGGGTGCTCCAGATACGCAGTATTTT
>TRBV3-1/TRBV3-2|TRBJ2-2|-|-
CASSHWGVGFATGELFF
TGTGCCAGCAGCCATTGGGGGGTAGGCTTCGCCACCGGGGAGCTGTTTTTT
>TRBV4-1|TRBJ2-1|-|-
CASSQLVVDEQFF
TGCGCCAGCAGCCAACTAGTGGTCGATGAGCAGTTCTTC
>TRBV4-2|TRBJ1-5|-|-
CASSQNNRISNQPQHF
TGTGCCAGCAGCCAAAACAACAGGATCAGCAATCAGCCCCAGCATTTT
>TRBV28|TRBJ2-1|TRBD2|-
CASSLETSGVPYNEQFF
TGTGCCAGCAGTTTAGAGACTAGCGGGGTTCCCTACAATGAGCAGTTCTTC
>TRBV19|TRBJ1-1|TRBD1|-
CASSWQGGTEAFF
TGTGCCAGTAGTTGGCAGGGGGGCACTGAAGCTTTCTTT
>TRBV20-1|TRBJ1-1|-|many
CSARPGYQAFF
TGCAGTGCTAGACCAGGTTATCAAGCTTTCTTT
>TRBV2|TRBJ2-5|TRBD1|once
CASRGLTGTELRETQYF
TGTGCCAGCAGGGGATTGACCGGGACAGAATTAAGAGAGACCCAGTACTTC
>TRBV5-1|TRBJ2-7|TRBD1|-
CASSLAIDRALNF
TGCGCCAGCAGCTTGGCAATTGACAGGGCGCTCAATTTC
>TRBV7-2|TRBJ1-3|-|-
CASSLANRVGNTIYF
TGTGCCAGCAGCTTAGCGAACAGGGTGGGAAACACCATATATTTT
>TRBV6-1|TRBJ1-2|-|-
CASSDASVSGYGYTF
TGTGCCAGCAGTGACGCAAGCGTATCAGGGTATGGCTACACCTTC
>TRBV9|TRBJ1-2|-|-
CASSAPRGGRGDYGYTF
TGTGCCAGCAGCGCCCCACGAGGCGGGAGGGGGGACTATGGCTACACCTTC
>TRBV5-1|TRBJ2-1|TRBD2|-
CASSRVGTSGGDEQFF
TGCGCCAGCAGCCGCGTCGGGACTAGCGGGGGGGATGAGCAGTTCTTC
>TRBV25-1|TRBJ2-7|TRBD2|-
CASSRTSGTEQYF
TGTGCCAGCAGTCGAACTAGCGGGACCGAGCAGTACTTC
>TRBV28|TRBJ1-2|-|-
CASNAGRLGYTF
TGTGCCAGCAACGCAGGGCGCTTGGGCTACACCTTC
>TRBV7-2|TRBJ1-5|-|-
CASSPQGRLNNQPQHF
TGTGCCAGCAGCCCGCAGGGAAGGTTAAACAATCAGCCCCAGCATTTT
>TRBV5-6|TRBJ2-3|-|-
CASSPPGRWIRGTDTQYF
TGTGCCAGCAGCCCCCCGGGTAGGTGGATTCGGGGCACAGATACGCAGTATTTT
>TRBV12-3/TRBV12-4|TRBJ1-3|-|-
CASTGNTIYF
TGTGCCAGCACAGGAAACACCATATATTTT
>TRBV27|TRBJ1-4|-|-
CASSPGTPRREKLFF
TGTGCCAGCAGTCCCGGGACACCGAGGCGTGAAAAACTGTTTTTT
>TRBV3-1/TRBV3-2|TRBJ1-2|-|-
CASSQDQGGVVRGYTF
TGTGCCAGCAGCCAAGATCAAGGAGGGGTGGTACGGGGCTACACCTTC
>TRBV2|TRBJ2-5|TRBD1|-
CASSELGQGQETQYF
TGTGCCAGCAGTGAATTGGGACAGGGGCAAGAGACCCAGTACTTC
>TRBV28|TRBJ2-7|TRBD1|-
CASSGEGQGSSYEQYF
TGTGCCAGCAGTGGGGAGGGACAGGGCAGCTCCTACGAGCAGTACTTC
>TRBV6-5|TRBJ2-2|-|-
CASILLGSGELFF
TGTGCCAGCATCCTACTAGGTTCCGGGGAGCTGTTTTTT
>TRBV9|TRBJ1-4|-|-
CASSVRQTTNEKLFF
TGTGCCAGCAGCGTTAGACAGACAACTAATGAAAAACTGTTTTTT
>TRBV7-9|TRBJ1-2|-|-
CASSPREGGDYGYTF
TGTGCCAGCAGCCCCCGGGAGGGCGGCGACTATGGCTACACCTTC